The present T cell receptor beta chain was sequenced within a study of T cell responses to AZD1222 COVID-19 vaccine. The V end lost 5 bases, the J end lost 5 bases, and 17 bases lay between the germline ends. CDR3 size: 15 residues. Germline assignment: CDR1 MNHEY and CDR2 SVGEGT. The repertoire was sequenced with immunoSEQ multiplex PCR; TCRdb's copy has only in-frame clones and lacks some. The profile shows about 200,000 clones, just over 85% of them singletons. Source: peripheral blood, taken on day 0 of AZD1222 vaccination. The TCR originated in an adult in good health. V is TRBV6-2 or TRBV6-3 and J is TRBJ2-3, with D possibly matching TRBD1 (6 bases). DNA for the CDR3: TGTGCCAGCAGTCGGACTCAGGGGAATAAAGATACGCAGTATTTT. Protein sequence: CASSRTQGNKDTQYF.